The present T cell receptor beta chain was sequenced within a study of Graves' ophthalmopathy and Graves' hyperthyroidism. Overall study results and limits: Detection in blood was also observed for most expanded thyroid clonotypes above 0.001 frequency. Sensitivity reached more than 70% and specificity 72% to 80% when the model predicted ophthalmopathy progression.

This clonotype has only a few counts. The antigen is undetermined. RNA transcripts yielded amplified TCR beta CDR3 regions. First-round RT-PCR with HTBI primers preceded a second-round multiplex PCR. TCRdb reprocessed the multiplex PCR reads with MiXCR, giving one entry per CDR3 protein. Among 500,000 to 700,000 distinct CDR3 sequences listed, about a fifth were seen once. Germline CDR1 is MDHEN and CDR2 is SYDVKM. The CDR3 spans 17 residues. Trimming took 6 bases from V and 0 from J, leaving 21 bases between them. Sequencing was carried out using peripheral blood. The receptor was isolated from a woman in her late teens or twenties with stable Graves' hyperthyroidism. Some clones in this sample may be carry-over from other donors' samples. The V gene is TRBV28, the J gene TRBJ2-7, with D perhaps matching TRBD1 (5 bases). The CDR3, as DNA: TGTGCCAGCAGCTCAAACCAGGGATTCTTTAGCTCCTACGAGCAGTACTTC. Protein: CASSSNQGFFSSYEQYF. Supplemented by reference TRBV28 and TRBJ2-7, the full variable domain reads DVKVTQSSRYLVKRTGEKVFLECVQDMDHENMFWYRQDPGLGLRLIYFSYDVKMKEKGDIPEGYSVSREKKERFSLILESASTNQTSMYLCASSSNQGFFSSYEQYFGPGTRLTVT.